The table lists the clone carrying this T cell receptor beta chain with a count of one. Its specificity is unknown. Trimming removed 5 bases from V and 2 bases from J, with 9 bases in between. The CDR3 length is 13 residues. Germline-derived CDR1 and CDR2 are KGHSH and LQKENI. Sequencing used immunoSEQ multiplex PCR; TCRdb keeps in-frame clones, though not all of them. This table has tens of thousands of clones, 85% to 90% appearing once. The record originates from a study of neoadjuvant nivolumab and ipilimumab in lung cancer. Points from the study as a whole: Resected-tumor TCR richness correlated positively with pretherapy blood richness.

Sequencing was performed on blood, taken before neoadjuvant nivolumab, alone or with ipilimumab. This TCR came from an adult with non-small cell lung cancer. Some clones in this sample may be carry-over from other donors' samples. The chain joins TRBV18 to TRBJ2-5; perhaps TRBD1 as D (6 bases). CDR3 in amino acids: CASSSGQQETQYF. For the CDR3, the DNA is TGTGCCAGCTCATCAGGACAGCAAGAGACCCAGTACTTC. Full variable domain (remainder filled in from reference TRBV18 and TRBJ2-5): NAGVMQNPRHLVRRRGQEARLRCSPMKGHSHVYWYRQLPEEGLKFMVYLQKENIIDESGMPKERFSAEFPKEGPSILRIQQVVRGDSAAYFCASSSGQQETQYFGPGTRLLVL.